The rows below give T cell receptor beta chains drawn from one sample of a study of blood T cell repertoires in COVID-19. The repertoire was sequenced with immunoSEQ multiplex PCR; TCRdb's copy has only in-frame clones and lacks some. The sample has fewer than 350,000 clones; around four fifths are singletons. The sequencing sample was made of peripheral blood. The receptors derive from a woman aged 45-60 years with active or convalescent COVID-19. Each CDR3 is given with its conserved first and last residue. A D gene is named only where the DNA matches it firmly. Clone size is stated in some rows and not others, as once, few, many or a class when expanded.

CDR3 length	D gene	V gene	clone size	J gene	CDR3 DNA	CDR3 protein
15	TRBD2	TRBV7-3	-	TRBJ2-1	TGTGCCAGCAGCTGGGGGACTAGCGGGAGTAATGAGCAGTTCTTC	CASSWGTSGSNEQFF
15	-	TRBV7-6	-	TRBJ1-1	TGTGCCAGCAGCTTAGCGCTGGGGGGACGAACTGAAGCTTTCTTT	CASSLALGGRTEAFF
17	TRBD2	TRBV7-2	-	TRBJ2-1	TGTGCCAGCAGCCTAAGGAGGACTAGCGGGCCCTACAATGAGCAGTTCTTC	CASSLRRTSGPYNEQFF
16	TRBD2	TRBV9	-	TRBJ2-1	TGTGCCAGCAGCGTAGACCCTGGGACTAGCGGGAATGAGCAGTTCTTC	CASSVDPGTSGNEQFF
14	-	TRBV6-5	-	TRBJ1-2	TGTGCCAGCAGTTACGACCCGGGGGGGTATGGCTACACCTTC	CASSYDPGGYGYTF
15	-	TRBV28	few	TRBJ1-4	TGTGCCAGCAGTTTATTGGGGGCCAAGGATGAAAAACTGTTTTTT	CASSLLGAKDEKLFF
17	-	TRBV7-2	-	TRBJ2-3	TGTGCCAGCAGTCTAATAAGGACCTCGGGGGGCACAGATACGCAGTATTTT	CASSLIRTSGGTDTQYF
16	-	TRBV11-2	-	TRBJ2-1	TGTGCCAGCAGCTTAGGTAACGGGAGAAGGTACAATGAGCAGTTCTTC	CASSLGNGRRYNEQFF
16	TRBD1	TRBV28	-	TRBJ1-3	TGTGCCAGCAGACGACAGGGGAAATTCTCTGGAAACACCATATATTTT	CASRRQGKFSGNTIYF
16	-	TRBV15	-	TRBJ2-1	TGTGCCACCAAGGCGGTTGACGGTAGCTCCTACAATGAGCAGTTCTTC	CATKAVDGSSYNEQFF
15	TRBD2	TRBV28	-	TRBJ2-2	TGTGCCAGCAGTTTCAGAGCGGGAGCGTTCGGGGAGCTGTTTTTT	CASSFRAGAFGELFF
15	TRBD1	TRBV24-1	-	TRBJ2-7	TGTGCCACCAGTGATGGAGACAGGGATTGGTACGAGCAGTACTTC	CATSDGDRDWYEQYF
15	TRBD2	TRBV19	-	TRBJ2-7	TGTGCCAGTAGTCCAGGGACTAGCGGGAGCTCCGAGCAGTACTTC	CASSPGTSGSSEQYF
14	-	TRBV6-1	-	TRBJ2-3	TGTGCCAGCAGTGAAATGAGGGGGACAGATACGCAGTATTTT	CASSEMRGTDTQYF
15	-	TRBV27	-	TRBJ2-5	TGTGCCAGCAGTTTGGCCTCAAGATTCCAAGAGACCCAGTACTTC	CASSLASRFQETQYF
14	-	TRBV2	-	TRBJ2-4	TGTGCCAGCAGTGTTGGGCAGGGCGGTCACATTCAGTACTTC	CASSVGQGGHIQYF
14	-	TRBV7-9	-	TRBJ1-1	TGTGCCAGCAGCATAGGAGGGGGGAACACTGAAGCTTTCTTT	CASSIGGGNTEAFF
12	-	TRBV2	-	TRBJ1-5	TGTGCCAGCAGTGCCGGCAATCAGCCCCAGCATTTT	CASSAGNQPQHF
13	-	TRBV28	-	TRBJ2-7	TGTGCCAGCAGATCGGACAGTTCCTACGAGCAGTACTTC	CASRSDSSYEQYF
15	-	TRBV9	-	TRBJ2-1	TGTGCCAGCGGACCGGGACTCAGCTCCTACAATGAGCAGTTCTTC	CASGPGLSSYNEQFF
16	-	TRBV10-3	-	TRBJ1-6	TGTGCCATCAGTGACGGTGGCCAGGGGTCGAATTCACCCCTCCACTTT	CAISDGGQGSNSPLHF
13	TRBD2	TRBV5-4	-	TRBJ2-5	TGTGCCAGCAGCTTGGGCGGGGGGGAGACCCAGTACTTC	CASSLGGGETQYF
18	-	TRBV21-1	-	TRBJ1-2	TGTGCCAGCAGTTGGGCGGGACAGGGGGTCGATAGCCCCTATGGCTACACCTTC	CASSWAGQGVDSPYGYTF
16	-	TRBV2	-	TRBJ1-5	TGTGCCAGCAGTTGGACAGACAAAACGAGCAATCAGCCCCAGCATTTT	CASSWTDKTSNQPQHF
15	TRBD1	TRBV29-1	-	TRBJ2-5	TGCAGCGTTGCGTTAGGGACAGGGATGACGGAGACCCAGTACTTC	CSVALGTGMTETQYF
14	TRBD1	TRBV7-2	-	TRBJ1-6	TGTGCCAGCAGACGGGACAGGGGAAATTCACCCCTCCACTTT	CASRRDRGNSPLHF
14	TRBD1	TRBV30	-	TRBJ1-4	TGTGCCATCACAACAGGGGCGAGGGGTGAAAAACTGTTTTTT	CAITTGARGEKLFF
15	-	TRBV5-1	-	TRBJ2-1	TGCGCCAGCAGCCCCGCAGGGTCCTCCTACAATGAGCAGTTCTTC	CASSPAGSSYNEQFF
17	-	TRBV28	once	TRBJ1-3	TGTGCCAGCAGTTCTACCTCCGCCGGGGCGGGAGGAAACACCATATATTTT	CASSSTSAGAGGNTIYF
14	-	TRBV27	-	TRBJ2-1	TGTGCCAGCAGCCTAGGGTCTAGCGTCAATGAGCAGTTCTTC	CASSLGSSVNEQFF
16	-	TRBV6-1	-	TRBJ2-1	TGTGCCAGCAGTGAAGCTTGGGCAGGGGCTGCGGGTGAGCAGTTCTTC	CASSEAWAGAAGEQFF
14	-	TRBV5-4	-	TRBJ2-1	TGTGCCAGCAGCTCTGGAGAGGGATTCAATGAGCAGTTCTTC	CASSSGEGFNEQFF
16	TRBD2	TRBV5-8	-	TRBJ2-5	TGTGCCAGCAGCTGGGGAAGCGGGGCTGCTGCTGAGACCCAGTACTTC	CASSWGSGAAAETQYF
14	-	TRBV6-5	once	TRBJ1-2	TGTGCCAGCAGTATAGACAGGATTAACTATGGCTACACCTTC	CASSIDRINYGYTF
15	-	TRBV5-8	-	TRBJ1-1	TGTGCCAGCAGGATTGGGGGGGGCTACTACACTGAAGCTTTCTTT	CASRIGGGYYTEAFF
16	-	TRBV3-1/TRBV3-2	-	TRBJ2-5	TGTGCCAGCAGCTTACCTGTTGACAGGACTCAAGAGACCCAGTACTTC	CASSLPVDRTQETQYF
13	-	TRBV5-6	-	TRBJ1-2	TGTGCCAGCACCCGCGGAGGTTATCGTGGCTACACCTTC	CASTRGGYRGYTF
13	-	TRBV28	-	TRBJ1-1	TGTGCCAGCAGCCAGGGTGGGAGGACTGAAGCTTTCTTT	CASSQGGRTEAFF
16	-	TRBV4-2	-	TRBJ2-7	TGTGCCAGCAGCCAAGGATTAACGGGGTCAGCCTACGAGCAGTACTTC	CASSQGLTGSAYEQYF
16	-	TRBV18	once	TRBJ2-3	TGTGCCAGCTCACCTTCGTTGGGACTTCTCACAGATACGCAGTATTTT	CASSPSLGLLTDTQYF
16	-	TRBV5-4	few	TRBJ2-7	TGTGCCAGCAGCTCTGGTGCAGCGGAGACGGCCTACGAGCAGTACTTC	CASSSGAAETAYEQYF
14	-	TRBV27	-	TRBJ1-2	TGTGCCAGCAGTTTAGGGCATCCTAACTATGGCTACACCTTC	CASSLGHPNYGYTF
16	-	TRBV25-1	few	TRBJ1-1	TGTGCCAGCAGTGAATATGAAGGGCGCGGGGCCACTGAAGCTTTCTTT	CASSEYEGRGATEAFF
18	-	TRBV9	-	TRBJ1-2	TGTGCCAGCAGCGTAGCCTCAACAGGCGATCGAGGTCTCTATGGCTACACCTTC	CASSVASTGDRGLYGYTF